These 4 T cell receptor beta chains came from one sample sequenced in a study of tumor and adjacent non-tumor tissue in lung cancer. A modified ARM-PCR protocol with three rounds of nested PCR amplified TCRbeta. One entry per CDR3 protein, called by TCRdb with MiXCR from the multiplex PCR reads. Of some 99,000 distinct CDR3 sequences detected, about 61% appear once; the ten largest clones hold roughly 19%. The template was RNA from unsorted bulk tissue. The normal lung tissue was taken more than 3 cm from the tumor edge. The sequencing input was distant non-tumor lung tissue. The origin of the receptors is a man in his 60s with non-small cell lung cancer.

About this clonotype itself: Germline and junction disagree at one end, which may indicate a read error. The rearrangement links TRBV6-5 to TRBJ1-6; D not resolved. This CDR3 region has 16 residues. The germline CDR1 and CDR2 sequences are MNHEY and SVGAGI. The CDR3: CASSLRTGTYNSPLHF. In DNA, the CDR3 is TGTGCAAGCAGTTTGAGGACTGGAACCTATAATTCACCCCTCCACTTT.

This clonotype showed up just a few times. A read error is possible here, since a much larger clone lies one base away. The rearrangement uses TRBV6-1 and TRBJ1-1; no clear D. Germline CDR1 and CDR2: MNHNS and SASEGT. The CDR3 consists of 12 residues. The CDR3 loop is CASRYQNAEAFF. CDR3 nucleotides: TGTGCCAGCAGGTATCAGAACGCTGAAGCTTTCTTT.

The chain uses TRBV10-3 and TRBJ1-2, with D perhaps TRBD1 (5 bases). Trimming pared 5 bases from V and 8 bases from J, leaving 12 bases between. The CDR3 consists of 12 residues. Germline V gene lookup returns CDR1 ENHRY and CDR2 SYGVKD. This CDR3 is CAISSGTRGYTF. The CDR3 region has the DNA TGTGCCATCAGTTCCGGGACTCGGGGCTACACCTTC.

As regards this clonotype: At one of its ends the junction is not consistent with the germline gene, which may arise from a read error. This chain links TRBV11-2 with TRBJ2-1; 8 nucleotides agree with TRBD1. Per the germline V gene, CDR1 is SGHAT and CDR2 is FQNNGV. The length of the CDR3 is 15 residues. DNA for the CDR3: TGTACCAGCAGCAACGATCCGACAGGGGACAATGAGCAGTTCTTC. It yields the protein CTSSNDPTGDNEQFF.